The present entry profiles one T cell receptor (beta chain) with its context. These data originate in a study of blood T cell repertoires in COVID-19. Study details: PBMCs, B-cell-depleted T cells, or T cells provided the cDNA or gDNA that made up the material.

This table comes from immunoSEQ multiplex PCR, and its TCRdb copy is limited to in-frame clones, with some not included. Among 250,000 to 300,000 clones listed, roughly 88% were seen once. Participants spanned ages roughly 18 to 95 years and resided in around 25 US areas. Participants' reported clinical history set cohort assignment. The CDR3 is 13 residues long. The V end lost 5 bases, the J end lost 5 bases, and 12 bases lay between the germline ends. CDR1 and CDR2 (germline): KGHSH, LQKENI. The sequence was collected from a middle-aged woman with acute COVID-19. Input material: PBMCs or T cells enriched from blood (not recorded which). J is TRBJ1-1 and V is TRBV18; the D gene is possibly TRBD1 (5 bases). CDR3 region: CASSEEGRTEAFF. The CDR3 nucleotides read TGTGCCAGCTCAGAAGAGGGGAGGACTGAAGCTTTCTTT.